This passage covers 27 T cell receptor beta chains from one sample sequenced in a study of CD8 T cells in Susac syndrome. When the RNA was reverse transcribed, random hexamers were used with an input of roughly 0.45 to 1 ug. TCRdb fed the immunoSEQ multiplex PCR reads into MiXCR, producing one record per CDR3 protein. This sample carries about 85,000 distinct CDR3 sequences, approximately 94% of them seen once, and the ten largest clones take 0.26%. Sequencing was done on a sample of CD8+ T cells from PBMCs. Receptors were obtained from a human donor in good health.

This rearrangement joins TRBV12-5 to TRBJ1-1, with D possibly matching TRBD1 (5 bases). Germline CDR1 LGHNT, CDR2 FRNRAP. Deletions cut 6 bases from V and 6 bases from J, with 8 bases between. CDR3 size: 11 residues. CDR3 residues: CASGGVSEAFF. CDR3 coding DNA: TGTGCTAGTGGGGGGGTATCTGAAGCTTTCTTT.

V and J are TRBV15 and TRBJ2-3; D is unresolved. CDR1 and CDR2 from the germline V gene are LNHNV and YYDKDF (reference sequence). The length of the CDR3 is 16 residues. The V and J ends lost 0 bases and 3 bases respectively, with 13 bases between them. CDR3 loop: CATSREGTDFTDTQYF. The CDR3 nucleotides read TGTGCCACCAGCAGAGAAGGAACTGATTTTACAGATACGCAGTATTTT. Full variable domain (rest looked up from reference TRBV15 and TRBJ2-3): DAMVIQNPRYQVTQFGKPVTLSCSQTLNHNVMYWYQQKSSQAPKLLFHYYDKDFNNEADTPDNFQSRRPNTSFCFLDIRSPGLGDTAMYLCATSREGTDFTDTQYFGPGTRLTVL.

The chain carries TRBV19 and TRBJ2-7; D possibly corresponds to TRBD2 (6 bases). V shed 2 bases and J shed 3 bases, with 14 bases lying between them. Germline V CDR1 and CDR2: LNHDA, SQIVND (reference sequence). The CDR3 has 15 residues. CDR3 amino acids: CASSILGGPLYEQYF. The CDR3 DNA sequence: TGTGCCAGTAGTATATTGGGAGGACCCCTCTACGAGCAGTACTTC.

V usage is TRBV9 and J usage is TRBJ1-2; the D is unclear. CDR3 length equals 12 residues. The V end was cut by 4 bases, the J end by 8 bases, with 12 bases between. The germline V gene has CDR1 SGDLS and CDR2 YYNGEE. The chain's CDR3 is CASSNIPGGYTF. CDR3 DNA: TGTGCCAGCAGCAATATCCCGGGAGGCTACACCTTC.

V usage is TRBV20-1 and J usage is TRBJ2-7; D call uncertain. Germline CDR1 DFQATT, CDR2 SNEGSKA (reference sequence). There are 11 residues in the CDR3. Trimming took 3 bases from V and 4 from J, leaving 7 bases between them. DNA of the CDR3: TGCAGTGCTAGGAGAGGATACGAGCAGTACTTC. This codes for CSARRGYEQYF.

The chain uses TRBV4-3 and TRBJ2-1; TRBD2 agrees at 14 bases. The CDR3 covers 17 residues. CDR1 and CDR2 from the germline V gene are LGHNA and YSLEER. V dropped 2 bases and J dropped 5; count of bases not matched to a gene: 5. CDR3 DNA: TGCGCCAGCAGCCAACTGAGGACTAGCGGGGGGAACAATGAGCAGTTCTTC. It codes for CASSQLRTSGGNNEQFF.

V usage is TRBV20-1 and J usage is TRBJ2-7; D gene uncertain. The CDR3 spans 15 residues. V lost 3 bases to trimming and J lost 1 base, with 16 bases between them. The germline gives CDR1 DFQATT, CDR2 SNEGSKA (reference sequence). The CDR3, as DNA: TGCAGTGCTAGTACCTTTAAAGACCCTTCCTACGAGCAGTACGTC. This encodes CSASTFKDPSYEQYV.

The chain is built from TRBV13 and TRBJ2-7; a possible D gene is TRBD1 (6 bases). The CDR3 is 13 amino acids. Germline CDR1 and CDR2: PRHDT and FYEKMQ (reference sequence). Trimming cost V 3 bases and J 4 bases, with 10 bases left between them. CDR3 amino acids: CASSFQQGYEQYV. CDR3 coding DNA: TGTGCCAGCAGCTTCCAACAGGGTTACGAGCAGTACGTC.

This clonotype appeared a single time. The gene calls are TRBV20-1 and TRBJ2-1, with TRBD2 matching 8 bases. The CDR3 is made up of 16 amino acids. V lost 0 bases, J lost 8 bases, and 12 bases stayed unmatched. In germline, CDR1 is DFQATT, CDR2 SNEGSKA (reference sequence). CDR3 in amino acids: CSARDLGGGHGDEQFF. CDR3 sequence (DNA): TGCAGTGCTAGAGATCTTGGCGGGGGGCATGGGGATGAGCAGTTCTTC.

This clonotype was seen only once. The CDR3 sequence is CASSEGAYSNQPQHF. For the CDR3, the DNA is TGTGCCAGCAGCGAGGGGGCATATAGCAATCAGCCCCAGCATTTT. The J gene is TRBJ1-5, the V gene TRBV9, with 7 bases fitting TRBD1. With 3 bases clipped from V and 0 bases from J, the junction kept 3 bases outside the gene matches. The CDR3 consists of 15 residues. CDR1 and CDR2 from the germline V gene are SGDLS and YYNGEE.

This chain uses TRBV27 with TRBJ2-1, with TRBD2 as a possible D gene (6 bases). Germline loops: CDR1 MNHEY, CDR2 SMNVEV (reference sequence). The CDR3 sequence is 16 residues long. The V end lost 8 bases, the J end lost 0 bases, and 17 bases lay between the germline ends. The DNA of the CDR3 is TGTGCCAGCGACCAGTTGGGGGGAGGCTCCTACAATGAGCAGTTCTTC. Residues: CASDQLGGGSYNEQFF.

The chain employs TRBV9 and TRBJ2-1; D may correspond to TRBD1 or TRBD2 (6 bases each). V was cut by 0 bases and J by 5 bases, with 15 bases left in between. Germline V gene lookup returns CDR1 SGDLS and CDR2 YYNGEE. The CDR3 is 16 residues long. For the CDR3, the DNA is TGTGCCAGCAGCGTAGATAACGGGGGCGAGGACAATGAGCAGTTCTTC. It codes for CASSVDNGGEDNEQFF.

The J gene is TRBJ2-3, the V gene TRBV4-1; 8 bases agree with TRBD1. The CDR3 is made up of 12 amino acids. Germline loops: CDR1 MGHRA, CDR2 YSYEKL. The V and J ends lost 5 bases and 6 bases, in that order; junction bases with no gene match: 1. Here the CDR3 DNA reads TGCGCCAGCAGCTACAGGGGGGATACGCAGTATTTT. Translation: CASSYRGDTQYF.

The V gene is TRBV27, the J gene TRBJ2-1, with 10 positions matching TRBD2. The V segment lost 4 bases and the J segment 9 bases; nucleotides outside the gene matches: 6. Germline CDR1 is MNHEY and CDR2 is SMNVEV (reference sequence). CDR3 length: 14 residues. CDR3 coding DNA: TGTGCCAGCAGTTACGAGCGGGGGGGCCCTGAGCAGTTCTTC. This codes for CASSYERGGPEQFF.

J is TRBJ2-4 and V is TRBV29-1, with D uncertain. Germline-derived CDR1 and CDR2 are SQVTM and ANQGSEA. Deletions cut 7 bases from V and 0 bases from J, with 7 bases between. The CDR3 length is 12 residues. The CDR3 region is CSASGAKNIQYF. CDR3 coding DNA: TGCAGCGCCTCGGGAGCCAAAAACATTCAGTACTTC.

V is TRBV27 and J is TRBJ2-7; D perhaps matches TRBD2 (6 bases). V lost 5 bases to trimming and J lost 6 bases, with 20 bases between them. The CDR3 has 15 residues. CDR1 is MNHEY, CDR2 SMNVEV, per germline (reference sequence). Written as DNA, the CDR3 is TGTGCCAGCAGTCACCGGGACTCCGGGGCCCCCGAGCAGTACTTC. Residues: CASSHRDSGAPEQYF.

This clonotype was seen a handful of times. The chain has TRBV14 and TRBJ1-5; D gene uncertain. V lost 1 base, J lost 4 bases, and 5 bases lay in between. CDR3 length: 13 amino acids. CDR1 SGHDN and CDR2 FVKESK come from the germline V gene. The CDR3 DNA reads TGTGCCAGCAGCCAAGGGCCAAATCAGCCCCAGCATTTT. It specifies CASSQGPNQPQHF.

V is TRBV13 and J is TRBJ1-1, with D tentatively TRBD1 (5 bases). Per germline, CDR1 PRHDT and CDR2 FYEKMQ (reference sequence). Trimming took 1 base from V and 3 from J, leaving 12 bases between them. The CDR3 consists of 15 residues. CDR3 sequence (DNA): TGTGCCAGCAGCTTAGTAAGCCAGGGTTACACTGAAGCTTTCTTT. This encodes CASSLVSQGYTEAFF.

The chain uses TRBV4-1 and TRBJ1-2; perhaps TRBD1 as D (6 bases). This CDR3 comprises 14 residues. Trimming shortened V by 0 bases and J by 6 bases, and 11 bases separated the two germline ends. Germline loops: CDR1 MGHRA, CDR2 YSYEKL. The CDR3 sequence: CASSQEIEGDGYTF. As DNA, the CDR3 is TGCGCCAGCAGCCAAGAGATAGAGGGGGATGGCTACACCTTC.

This clonotype showed up just once. The chain has TRBV5-6 and TRBJ1-1, with D uncertain. V lost 0 bases and J lost 2, with 5 bases in between. The CDR3 has 13 residues. The germline gives CDR1 SGHDT, CDR2 YYEEEE. The CDR3 region is CASSLEGNTEAFF. The CDR3 nucleotides read TGTGCCAGCAGCTTGGAGGGTAACACTGAAGCTTTCTTT.

The chain recombines TRBV29-1 with TRBJ2-1; D remains ambiguous. V was trimmed by 6 bases and J by 5 bases, leaving 14 bases between them. The CDR3 spans 13 residues. Germline CDR1 reads SQVTM; CDR2 reads ANQGSEA. The CDR3 DNA reads TGCAGCGTCTACCCAGGTGCCCACAATGAGCAGTTCTTC. Translated, it gives CSVYPGAHNEQFF.

This chain uses TRBV2 with TRBJ2-1; TRBD2 aligns across 10 bases. CDR1 and CDR2 (germline): SNHLY, FYNNEI. V dropped 5 bases and J dropped 0; count of bases not matched to a gene: 1. The CDR3 is made up of 15 amino acids. The CDR3 loop reads CASSSGRASYNEQFF. The CDR3 bases are TGTGCCAGCAGTAGCGGGAGGGCCTCCTACAATGAGCAGTTCTTC.

This clonotype has just one count. The chain recombines TRBV20-1 with TRBJ1-1; 9 nucleotides match TRBD1. CDR1 and CDR2 from the germline V gene are DFQATT and SNEGSKA (reference sequence). There are 17 residues in the CDR3. V gave up 0 bases and J gave up 11 bases; unmatched junction bases: 19. The CDR3, as DNA: TGCAGTGCTAGAGATTCCAAGGGACAGGGCTTAAGGCGGTGGGCTTTCTTT. It codes for CSARDSKGQGLRRWAFF.

The chain has TRBV28 and TRBJ2-7; either TRBD1 or TRBD2 may fit D (6 bases each). V shed 7 bases and J shed 0 bases, with 13 bases lying between them. Per germline, CDR1 MDHEN and CDR2 SYDVKM. The CDR3 sequence is 14 residues long. Written as DNA, the CDR3 is TGTGCCAGCACCACAGGAGGGGGCTCCTACGAGCAGTACGTC. The encoded protein is CASTTGGGSYEQYV.

This chain connects TRBV6-2 or TRBV6-3 to TRBJ2-1; 8 nucleotides agree with TRBD1. Germline values: CDR1 MNHEY, CDR2 SVGEGT. The CDR3 runs to 15 residues. With V trimmed by 3 bases and J by 9 bases, 10 bases remained unmatched. The CDR3 region is CASSYRTGPSGEQFF. DNA of the CDR3: TGTGCCAGCAGTTATAGGACAGGGCCCTCCGGTGAGCAGTTCTTC.

The chain carries TRBV5-1 and TRBJ2-7; D uncertain. The germline V gene encodes CDR1 SGHRS and CDR2 YFSETQ. This CDR3 comprises 13 residues. V was pared by 0 bases and J by 5 bases, with 9 bases between. The CDR3: CASSLAGFDEQYF. In DNA form, the CDR3 reads TGCGCCAGCAGCTTGGCCGGGTTCGACGAGCAGTACTTC. Together with reference TRBV5-1 and TRBJ2-7, the CDR3 gives the full variable domain: KAGVTQTPRYLIKTRGQQVTLSCSPISGHRSVSWYQQTPGQGLQFLFEYFSETQRNKGNFPGRFSGRQFSNSRSEMNVSTLELGDSALYLCASSLAGFDEQYFGPGTRLTVT.

The chain recombines TRBV5-1 with TRBJ1-1, with D perhaps matching TRBD1 (5 bases). Looked up from germline, CDR1 is SGHRS and CDR2 is YFSETQ. The CDR3 consists of 15 residues. The germline V and J ends were trimmed by 0 bases and 1 base, with 10 bases remaining between them. For the CDR3, the DNA is TGCGCCAGCAGCTTGGGGGACGGCCCGAACACTGAAGCTTTCTTT. Translation gives CASSLGDGPNTEAFF.